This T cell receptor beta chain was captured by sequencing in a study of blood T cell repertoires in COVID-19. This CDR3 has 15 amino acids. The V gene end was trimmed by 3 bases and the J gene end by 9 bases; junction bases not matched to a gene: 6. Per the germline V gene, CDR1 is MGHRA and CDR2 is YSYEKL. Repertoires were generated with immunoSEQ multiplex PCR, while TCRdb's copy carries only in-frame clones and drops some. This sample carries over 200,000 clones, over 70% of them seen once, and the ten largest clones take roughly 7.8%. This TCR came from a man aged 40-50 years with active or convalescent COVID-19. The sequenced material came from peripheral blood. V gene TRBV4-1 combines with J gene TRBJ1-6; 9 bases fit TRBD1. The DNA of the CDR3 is TGCGCCAGCAGCCACCGGACAGGGGTGCGTTCACCCCTCCACTTT. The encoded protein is CASSHRTGVRSPLHF.